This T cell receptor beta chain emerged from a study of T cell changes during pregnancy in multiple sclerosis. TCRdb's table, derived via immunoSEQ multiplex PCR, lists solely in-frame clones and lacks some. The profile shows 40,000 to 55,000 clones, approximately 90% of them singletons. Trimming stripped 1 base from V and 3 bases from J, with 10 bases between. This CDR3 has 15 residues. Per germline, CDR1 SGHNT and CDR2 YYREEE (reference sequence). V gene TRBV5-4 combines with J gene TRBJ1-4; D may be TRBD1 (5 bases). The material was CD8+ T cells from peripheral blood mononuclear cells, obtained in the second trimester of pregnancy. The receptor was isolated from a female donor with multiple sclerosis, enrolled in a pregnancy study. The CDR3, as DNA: TGTGCCAGCAGCTTGCTAGGGGAGGCTAATGAAAAACTGTTTTTT. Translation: CASSLLGEANEKLFF. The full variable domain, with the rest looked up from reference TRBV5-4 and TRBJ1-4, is ETGVTQSPTHLIKTRGQQVTLRCSSQSGHNTVSWYQQALGQGPQFIFQYYREEENGRGNFPPRFSGLQFPNYSSELNVNALELDDSALYLCASSLLGEANEKLFFGSGTQLSVL.